The 24 T cell receptor beta chains presented below share a single source sample, sequenced in a study of Ad26.COV2.S vaccination and SARS-CoV-2 variants. Indicated treatment: roughly 19 received Ad26.COV2.S at low or high dose, single or two shots; roughly five received placebo; per-sample allocation not given. Specimen acquisition occurred on day 63 following the initial vaccine or placebo injection. Using immunoSEQ multiplex PCR, the repertoire was profiled, and TCRdb retains in-frame clones only, with some absent. The repertoire includes about 320,000 clones, just over 85% of them detected once, and under 2% sits in the top ten. This specimen consisted of peripheral blood, obtained in a trial of Ad26.COV2.S vaccine versus placebo. The receptors stem from a person between 18 and 65 years old who received the Ad26.COV2.S COVID-19 vaccine or a placebo.

The V and J genes are TRBV7-2 and TRBJ1-6; D call uncertain. Trimming stripped 4 bases from V and 6 bases from J, with 13 bases between. The germline V gene encodes CDR1 SGHTA and CDR2 FQGNSA. The CDR3 length is 15 residues. The CDR3 spells CASSSQIQANSPLHF. In nucleotides, the CDR3 is TGTGCCAGCAGCTCCCAGATTCAGGCTAATTCACCCCTCCACTTT.

The chain recombines TRBV29-1 with TRBJ2-1; TRBD1 agrees at 7 bases. With V trimmed by 6 bases and J by 0 bases, 8 bases remained unmatched. CDR1 is SQVTM and CDR2 is ANQGSEA in the germline V gene. This CDR3 comprises 15 residues. The CDR3 DNA is TGCAGCGTCGGAGCCGGGACAGTCTCCTACAATGAGCAGTTCTTC. This codes for CSVGAGTVSYNEQFF.

The genes are TRBV10-3 and TRBJ2-5; TRBD1 matches 7 bases. Trimming cost V 6 bases and J 1 base; bases outside gene matches: 5. Germline lookup yields CDR1 ENHRY and CDR2 SYGVKD. The CDR3 has 14 residues. CDR3: CAIRSDRAQETQYF. DNA for the CDR3: TGTGCCATCAGGAGCGACAGGGCCCAAGAGACCCAGTACTTC.

The chain has TRBV2 and TRBJ1-1; 8 bases agree with TRBD1. Germline lookup yields CDR1 SNHLY and CDR2 FYNNEI. V lost 6 bases to trimming and J lost 5 bases; unmatched junction nucleotides: 5. This CDR3 has 13 residues. CDR3 sequence reads: CASRERDRTEAFF. The DNA for the CDR3 is TGTGCCAGCAGGGAACGGGACAGGACTGAAGCTTTCTTT. Full variable domain (rest looked up from reference TRBV2 and TRBJ1-1): EPEVTQTPSHQVTQMGQEVILRCVPISNHLYFYWYRQILGQKVEFLVSFYNNEISEKSEIFDDQFSVERPDGSNFTLKIRSTKLEDSAMYFCASRERDRTEAFFGQGTRLTVV.

This clone was counted only a few times. The chain combines TRBV27 with TRBJ1-4; 8 bases are a match to TRBD1. The CDR3 loop spans 16 amino acids. Germline V gene data show CDR1 as MNHEY and CDR2 as SMNVEV (reference sequence). The junction had 10 bases not matched to a gene; V was cut back by 5 bases and J by 5 bases. The CDR3 DNA reads TGTGCCAGCAGTCCCATCCTCGGACAGGGCAATGAAAAACTGTTTTTT. Protein product: CASSPILGQGNEKLFF.

The V call is TRBV30, the J call TRBJ1-5, with 7 bases that match TRBD1. CDR3 size: 14 residues. J gave up 6 bases and V 1 base, and 6 bases lay outside the gene matches. The V gene's germline CDR1 is GTSNPN and CDR2 SVGIG (reference sequence). The CDR3 bases are TGTGCCTGGAGTGGAGTGACAGGGAGTCAGCCCCAGCATTTT. Translated: CAWSGVTGSQPQHF.

This clone occurred once. CDR3 DNA sequence: TGTGCCTGGAGACCGGGACAGAACTATGGCTACACCTTC. The encoded protein is CAWRPGQNYGYTF. V and J are TRBV30 and TRBJ1-2; TRBD1 matches 7 bases. Germline assignment: CDR1 GTSNPN and CDR2 SVGIG (reference sequence). This CDR3 has 13 amino acids. Trimming cost V 3 bases and J 2 bases; bases outside gene matches: 3.

This clone was recorded a few times. The gene calls are TRBV4-1 and TRBJ2-5; TRBD2 agrees at 7 bases. Per germline, CDR1 MGHRA and CDR2 YSYEKL. The junction had 10 bases not matched to a gene; V was cut back by 4 bases and J by 2 bases. The CDR3 is made up of 16 amino acids. This CDR3 reads CASSLRSGGGQETQYF. The CDR3 DNA is TGCGCCAGCAGCCTAAGGTCGGGGGGAGGGCAAGAGACCCAGTACTTC.

V and J are TRBV30 and TRBJ2-2; no definite D call. Germline CDR1 and CDR2: GTSNPN and SVGIG (reference sequence). CDR3 length equals 15 residues. Trimming stripped 3 bases from V and 0 bases from J, with 11 bases between. The DNA of the CDR3 is TGTGCCTGGAGCCCCCCGAATACGAACACCGGGGAGCTGTTTTTT. Translated, it gives CAWSPPNTNTGELFF.

In its sample, this clone was seen a few times. The rearrangement links TRBV9 to TRBJ1-2, with 7 bases aligning to TRBD1. Losses at the gene ends were 6 bases for V and 7 bases for J; bases not matched to a gene: 9. Germline CDR1 SGDLS, CDR2 YYNGEE. CDR3 size: 13 residues. This CDR3 reads CASTKTGIGGYTF. The CDR3 DNA is TGTGCCAGCACCAAGACAGGGATAGGTGGCTACACCTTC.

The J gene is TRBJ2-1, the V gene TRBV27; 8 positions match TRBD1. This CDR3 has 18 residues. The V gene end was trimmed by 5 bases and the J gene end by 9 bases; junction bases not matched to a gene: 21. The germline V gene encodes CDR1 MNHEY and CDR2 SMNVEV (reference sequence). The CDR3: CASSDGTGRGSIRVEQFF. The CDR3 region has the DNA TGTGCCAGCAGTGACGGGACAGGCCGTGGGTCTATTCGGGTTGAGCAGTTCTTC.

This clone was observed a handful of times. The rearrangement links TRBV18 to TRBJ1-3, with 8 nucleotides matching TRBD1. J was trimmed by 6 bases and V by 3 bases; bases with no gene match: 7. This CDR3 comprises 15 residues. CDR1 is KGHSH, CDR2 LQKENI, per germline. In nucleotides, the CDR3 is TGTGCCAGCTCACCGGCAGGGGGCGGATTAAACACCATATATTTT. This gives the protein CASSPAGGGLNTIYF.

This chain joins TRBV27 and TRBJ1-2; tentative D call: TRBD1 (6 bases). CDR1 MNHEY and CDR2 SMNVEV come from the germline V gene (reference sequence). The V and J ends lost 8 bases and 8 bases respectively, with 18 bases between them. The CDR3 consists of 13 residues. The CDR3 coding sequence is TGTGCCAGCCGACAGGCTCCCCTATGGGGCTACACCTTC. The encoded protein is CASRQAPLWGYTF.

The chain joins TRBV7-2 to TRBJ1-3; D gene uncertain. Per the germline V gene, CDR1 is SGHTA and CDR2 is FQGNSA. The CDR3 loop spans 12 amino acids. Trimming stripped 4 bases from V and 6 bases from J, with 7 bases between. The CDR3 sequence is CASSSVANTIYF. CDR3 DNA sequence: TGTGCCAGCAGCTCCGTCGCAAACACCATATATTTT.

This clone was counted once. The chain carries TRBV5-1 and TRBJ2-1, with D perhaps matching TRBD2 (6 bases). The germline CDR1 and CDR2 sequences are SGHRS and YFSETQ. The CDR3 covers 11 residues. The V end lost 7 bases, the J end lost 12 bases, and 14 bases lay between the germline ends. CDR3 sequence (DNA): TGCGCCAGCGGGACCGTGGAGGGGCAGTTCTTC. Protein sequence: CASGTVEGQFF.

J is TRBJ2-1 and V is TRBV5-6, with D unclear. The CDR3 runs to 16 residues. The V gene lost 2 bases and the J gene lost 0 bases, with 12 bases spanning the gap. CDR1 SGHDT and CDR2 YYEEEE come from the germline V gene. CDR3 nucleotides: TGTGCCAGCAGCTTCCGGAAGAGTAGCTCCTACAATGAGCAGTTCTTC. Translated: CASSFRKSSSYNEQFF.

The rearrangement joins TRBV18 to TRBJ1-5, with D unclear. The germline V and J ends were trimmed by 2 bases and 5 bases, with 13 bases remaining between them. The germline V gene has CDR1 KGHSH and CDR2 LQKENI. This CDR3 has 15 residues. CDR3 DNA: TGTGCCAGCTCACCAGGAAAGTCCCCCGATCAGCCCCAGCATTTT. Translation gives CASSPGKSPDQPQHF.

This chain uses TRBV2 with TRBJ2-2; 7 positions agree with TRBD2. CDR1 is SNHLY and CDR2 is FYNNEI in the germline V gene. J lost 7 bases, V lost 8 bases, and 10 bases had no gene match. This CDR3 has 14 residues. The CDR3 nucleotides are TGTGCCAGCGCCGGGGAGGGGTATGGCGGGGAGCTGTTTTTT. It specifies CASAGEGYGGELFF.

The chain employs TRBV7-3 and TRBJ1-1; the D is unclear. Germline V CDR1 and CDR2: SGHTA, FQGTGA. Trimming shortened V by 0 bases and J by 1 base, and 6 bases separated the two germline ends. The CDR3 loop spans 14 amino acids. CDR3 in amino acids: CASSLTGRNTEAFF. The CDR3 DNA sequence: TGTGCCAGCAGCTTAACGGGCAGGAACACTGAAGCTTTCTTT.

This clone was seen only a few times. The rearrangement joins TRBV5-6 to TRBJ1-1; D gene uncertain. CDR3 length: 14 amino acids. CDR1 and CDR2 from the germline V gene are SGHDT and YYEEEE. V was pared by 0 bases and J by 2 bases, with 8 bases between. This CDR3 is CASSLGRANTEAFF. CDR3 sequence (DNA): TGTGCCAGCAGCTTGGGTCGGGCTAACACTGAAGCTTTCTTT.

V is TRBV2 and J is TRBJ1-6; D may be TRBD1 (6 bases). V lost 5 bases and J lost 5, with 13 bases in between. This CDR3 region has 15 residues. CDR1 is SNHLY and CDR2 is FYNNEI in the germline V gene. The CDR3 coding sequence is TGTGCCAGCAGTAGGGGGAAACTCCATAATTCACCCCTCCACTTT. It translates to CASSRGKLHNSPLHF.

The chain couples TRBV5-1 to TRBJ1-1, with TRBD1 identical over 7 bases. V shed 2 bases and J 3 bases; nucleotides not matched to a gene: 10. The CDR3 loop spans 16 amino acids. CDR1 is SGHRS and CDR2 is YFSETQ in the germline V gene. The CDR3 DNA reads TGCGCCAGCAGCTTTATCCCCGACAGGGCGGACACTGAAGCTTTCTTT. This codes for CASSFIPDRADTEAFF.

The rearrangement joins TRBV7-6 to TRBJ1-4, with D possibly matching TRBD1 (5 bases). With 5 bases removed from V and 7 bases from J, the gap between germline ends came to 17 bases. Per the germline V gene, CDR1 is SGHVS and CDR2 is FNYEAQ. The CDR3 totals 15 residues. In DNA, the CDR3 is TGTGCCAGCAGCCCCCGGATGTTCGGGGGTGAAAAACTGTTTTTT. Its translation is CASSPRMFGGEKLFF.

This clone was counted a few times. The chain couples TRBV7-9 to TRBJ1-4, with no clear D. V was cut by 1 base and J by 4 bases, with 7 bases left in between. The CDR3 consists of 14 residues. Looked up from germline, CDR1 is SEHNR and CDR2 is FQNEAQ (reference sequence). In DNA, the CDR3 is TGTGCCAGCAGCTTAGGAGGGCTTAATGAAAAACTGTTTTTT. This sequence encodes CASSLGGLNEKLFF.